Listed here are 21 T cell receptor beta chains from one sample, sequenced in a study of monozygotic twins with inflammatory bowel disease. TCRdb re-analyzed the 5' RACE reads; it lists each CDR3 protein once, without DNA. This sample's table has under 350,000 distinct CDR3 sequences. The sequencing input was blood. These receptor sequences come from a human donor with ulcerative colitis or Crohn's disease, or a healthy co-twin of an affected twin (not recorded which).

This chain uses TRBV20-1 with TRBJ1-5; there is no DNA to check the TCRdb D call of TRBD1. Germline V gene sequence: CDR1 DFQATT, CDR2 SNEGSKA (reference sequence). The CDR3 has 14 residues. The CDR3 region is CSARDEGGHQPQHF.

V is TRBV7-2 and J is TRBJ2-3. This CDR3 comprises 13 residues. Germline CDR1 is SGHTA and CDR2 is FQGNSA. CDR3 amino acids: CASSSNGGDTQYF.

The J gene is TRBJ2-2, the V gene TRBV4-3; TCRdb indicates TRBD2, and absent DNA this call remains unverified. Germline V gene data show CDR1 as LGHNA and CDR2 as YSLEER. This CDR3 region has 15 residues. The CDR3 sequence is CASSQRGATTGVLFF.

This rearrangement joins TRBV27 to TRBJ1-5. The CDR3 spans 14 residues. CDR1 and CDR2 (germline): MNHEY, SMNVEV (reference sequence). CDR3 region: CASSLVWGNQPQHF.

Here the CDR3 reads CASSWGDTDSNQPQHF. V gene TRBV5-1 combines with J gene TRBJ1-5; TCRdb proposes TRBD1, but this gene call is untestable without DNA. The CDR3 spans 16 residues. The germline gives CDR1 SGHRS, CDR2 YFSETQ.

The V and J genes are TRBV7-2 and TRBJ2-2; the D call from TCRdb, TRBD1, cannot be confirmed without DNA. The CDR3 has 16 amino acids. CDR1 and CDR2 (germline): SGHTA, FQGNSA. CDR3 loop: CASSLGALTNTGELFF.

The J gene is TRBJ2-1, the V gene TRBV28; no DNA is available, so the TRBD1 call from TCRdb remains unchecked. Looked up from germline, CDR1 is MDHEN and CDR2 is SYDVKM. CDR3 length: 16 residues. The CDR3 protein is CASRFGGAGGHNEQFF.

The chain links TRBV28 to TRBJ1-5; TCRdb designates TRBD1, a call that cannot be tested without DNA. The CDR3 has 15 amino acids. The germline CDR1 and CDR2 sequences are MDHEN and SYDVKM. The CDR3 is CASSFGTGRLQPQHF.

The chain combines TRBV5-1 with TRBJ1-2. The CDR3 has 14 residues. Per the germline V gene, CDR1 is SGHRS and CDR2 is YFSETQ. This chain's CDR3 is CASSHQGGNYGYTF.

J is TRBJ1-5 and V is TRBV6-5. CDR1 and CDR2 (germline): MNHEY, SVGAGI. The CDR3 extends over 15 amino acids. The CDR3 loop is CASSYYGDGNQPQHF.

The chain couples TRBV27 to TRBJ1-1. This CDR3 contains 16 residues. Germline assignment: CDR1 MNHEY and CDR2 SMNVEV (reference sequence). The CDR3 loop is CASSSKKSGMNTEAFF.

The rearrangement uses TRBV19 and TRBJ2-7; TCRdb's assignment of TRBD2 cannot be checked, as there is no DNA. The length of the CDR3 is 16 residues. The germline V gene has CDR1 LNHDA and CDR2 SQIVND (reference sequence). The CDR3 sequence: CASSARTSGFTDEQYF.

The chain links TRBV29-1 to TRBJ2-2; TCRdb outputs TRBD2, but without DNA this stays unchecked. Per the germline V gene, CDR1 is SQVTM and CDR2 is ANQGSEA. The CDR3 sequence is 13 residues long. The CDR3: CSVGLENTGELFF.

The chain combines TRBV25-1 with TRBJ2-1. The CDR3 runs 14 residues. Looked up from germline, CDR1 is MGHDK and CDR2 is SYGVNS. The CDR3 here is CASSDRVEKNEQFF.

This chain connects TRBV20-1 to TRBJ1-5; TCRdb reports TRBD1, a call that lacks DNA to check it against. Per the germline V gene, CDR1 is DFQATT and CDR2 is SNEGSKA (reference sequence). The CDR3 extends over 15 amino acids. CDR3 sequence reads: CSAADSFYSNQPQHF.

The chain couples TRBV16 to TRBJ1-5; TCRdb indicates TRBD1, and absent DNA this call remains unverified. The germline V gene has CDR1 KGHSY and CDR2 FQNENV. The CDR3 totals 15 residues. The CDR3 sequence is CASSQFQGQGQPQHF.

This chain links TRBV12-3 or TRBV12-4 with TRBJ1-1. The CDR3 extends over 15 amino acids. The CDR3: CASSFAGQAALRAFF.

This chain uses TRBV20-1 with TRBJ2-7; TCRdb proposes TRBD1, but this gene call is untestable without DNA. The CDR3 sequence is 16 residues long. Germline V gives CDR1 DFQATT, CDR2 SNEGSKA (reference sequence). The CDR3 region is CSAWDRRSSSTYEQYF.

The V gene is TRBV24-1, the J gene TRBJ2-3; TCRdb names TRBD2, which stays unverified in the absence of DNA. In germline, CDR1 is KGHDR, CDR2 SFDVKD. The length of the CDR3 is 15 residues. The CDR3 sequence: CATGLAGDNTDTQYF.

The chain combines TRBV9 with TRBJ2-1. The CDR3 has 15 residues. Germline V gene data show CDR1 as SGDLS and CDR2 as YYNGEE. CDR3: CASSALDLSYNEQFF.

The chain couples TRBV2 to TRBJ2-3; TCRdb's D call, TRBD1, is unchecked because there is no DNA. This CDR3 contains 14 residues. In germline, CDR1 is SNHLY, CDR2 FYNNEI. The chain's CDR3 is CASSVRTPIDTQYF.